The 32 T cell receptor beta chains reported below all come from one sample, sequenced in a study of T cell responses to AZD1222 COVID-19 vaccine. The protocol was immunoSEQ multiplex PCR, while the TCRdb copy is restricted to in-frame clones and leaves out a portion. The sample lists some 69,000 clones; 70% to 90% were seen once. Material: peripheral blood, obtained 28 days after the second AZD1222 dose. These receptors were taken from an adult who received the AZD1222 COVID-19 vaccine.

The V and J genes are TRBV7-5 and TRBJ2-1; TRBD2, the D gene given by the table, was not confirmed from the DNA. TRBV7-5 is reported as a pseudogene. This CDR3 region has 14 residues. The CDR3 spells CARSLRTSAMWQFF. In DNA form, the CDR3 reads TGTGCCAGAAGCTTACGGACTAGCGCAATGTGGCAGTTCTTC.

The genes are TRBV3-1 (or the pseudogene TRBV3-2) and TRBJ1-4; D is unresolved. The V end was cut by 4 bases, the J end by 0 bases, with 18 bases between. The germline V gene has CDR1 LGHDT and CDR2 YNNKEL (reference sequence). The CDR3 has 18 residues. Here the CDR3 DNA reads TGTGCCAGCAGCCCCAAAGGCAGGACGGTCCCAACTAATGAAAAACTGTTTTTT. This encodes CASSPKGRTVPTNEKLFF.

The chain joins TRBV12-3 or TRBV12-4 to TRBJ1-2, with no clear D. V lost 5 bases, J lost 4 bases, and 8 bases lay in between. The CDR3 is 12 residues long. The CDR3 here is CASSPALYGYTF. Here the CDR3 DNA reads TGTGCCAGCAGTCCAGCCCTCTATGGCTACACCTTC.

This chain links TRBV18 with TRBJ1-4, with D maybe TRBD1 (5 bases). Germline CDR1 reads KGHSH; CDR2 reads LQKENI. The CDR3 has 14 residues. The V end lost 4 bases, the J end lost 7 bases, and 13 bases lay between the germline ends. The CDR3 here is CASSLSEGSEKLFF. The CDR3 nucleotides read TGTGCCAGCTCACTCAGTGAGGGGAGTGAAAAACTGTTTTTT.

The chain's CDR3 is CSVEGLAFF. In DNA form, the CDR3 reads TGCAGCGTTGAAGGGTTAGCTTTCTTT. V is TRBV29-1 and J is TRBJ1-1; D gene uncertain. The CDR3 has 9 residues. The germline V and J ends were trimmed by 1 base and 10 bases, with 4 bases remaining between them. From germline, CDR1 is SQVTM and CDR2 ANQGSEA.

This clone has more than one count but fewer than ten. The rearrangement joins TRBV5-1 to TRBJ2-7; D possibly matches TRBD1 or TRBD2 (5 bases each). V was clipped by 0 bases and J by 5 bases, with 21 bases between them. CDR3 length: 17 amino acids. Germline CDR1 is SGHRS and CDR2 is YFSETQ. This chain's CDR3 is CASSLVRHRDELNEQYF. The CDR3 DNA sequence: TGCGCCAGCAGCTTGGTAAGACACCGGGACGAGCTTAACGAGCAGTACTTC.

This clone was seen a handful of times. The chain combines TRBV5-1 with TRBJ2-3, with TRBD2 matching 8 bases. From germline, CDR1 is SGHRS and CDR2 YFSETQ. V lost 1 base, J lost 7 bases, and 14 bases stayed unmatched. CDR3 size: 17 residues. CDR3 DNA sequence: TGCGCCAGCAGCTTGTGGTGGAGAGCGGGGGTAACTTATACGCAGTATTTT. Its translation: CASSLWWRAGVTYTQYF.

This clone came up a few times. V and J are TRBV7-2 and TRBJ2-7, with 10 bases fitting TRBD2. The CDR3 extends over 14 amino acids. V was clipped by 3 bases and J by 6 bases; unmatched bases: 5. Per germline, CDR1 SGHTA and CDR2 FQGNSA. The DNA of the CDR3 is TGTGCCAGCAGCTTGAGCGGGAGGGCCTTCGAGCAGTACTTC. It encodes CASSLSGRAFEQYF. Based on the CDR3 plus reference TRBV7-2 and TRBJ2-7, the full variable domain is GAGVSQSPSNKVTEKGKDVELRCDPISGHTALYWYRQSLGQGLEFLIYFQGNSAPDKSGLPSDRFSAERTGGSVSTLTIQRTQQEDSAVYLCASSLSGRAFEQYFGPGTRLTVT.

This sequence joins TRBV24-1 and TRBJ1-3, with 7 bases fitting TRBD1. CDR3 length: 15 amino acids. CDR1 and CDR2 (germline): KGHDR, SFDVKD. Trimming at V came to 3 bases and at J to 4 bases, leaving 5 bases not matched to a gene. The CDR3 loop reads CATSDTPGQGNTIYF. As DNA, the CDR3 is TGTGCCACCAGTGATACTCCGGGACAGGGAAACACCATATATTTT.

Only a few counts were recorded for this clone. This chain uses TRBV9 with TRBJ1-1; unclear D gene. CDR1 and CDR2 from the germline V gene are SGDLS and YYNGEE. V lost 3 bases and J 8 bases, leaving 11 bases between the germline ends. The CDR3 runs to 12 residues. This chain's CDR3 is CASSGTSPEAFF. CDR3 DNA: TGTGCCAGCAGCGGTACTTCACCCGAAGCTTTCTTT. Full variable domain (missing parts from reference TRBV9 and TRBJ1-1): DSGVTQTPKHLITATGQRVTLRCSPRSGDLSVYWYQQSLDQGLQFLIQYYNGEERAKGNILERFSAQQFPDLHSELNLSSLELGDSALYFCASSGTSPEAFFGQGTRLTVV.

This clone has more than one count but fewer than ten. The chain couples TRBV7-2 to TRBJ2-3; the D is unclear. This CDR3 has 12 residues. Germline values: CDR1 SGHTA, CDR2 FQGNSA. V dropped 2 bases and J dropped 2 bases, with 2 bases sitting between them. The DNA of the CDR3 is TGTGCCAGCAGCTTACTCACAGATACGCAGTATTTT. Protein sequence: CASSLLTDTQYF.

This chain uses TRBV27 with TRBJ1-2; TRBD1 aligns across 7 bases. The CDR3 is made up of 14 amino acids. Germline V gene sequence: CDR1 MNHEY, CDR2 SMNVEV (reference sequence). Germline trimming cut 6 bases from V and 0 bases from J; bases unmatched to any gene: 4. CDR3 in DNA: TGTGCCAGCAGCCGACAGGGCCCTAACTATGGCTACACCTTC. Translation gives CASSRQGPNYGYTF.

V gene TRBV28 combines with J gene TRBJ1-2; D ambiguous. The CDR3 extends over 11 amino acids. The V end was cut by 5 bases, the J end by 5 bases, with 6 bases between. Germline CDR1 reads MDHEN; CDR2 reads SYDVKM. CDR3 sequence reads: CASSLQYGYTF. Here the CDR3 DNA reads TGTGCCAGCAGTCTCCAATATGGCTACACCTTC.

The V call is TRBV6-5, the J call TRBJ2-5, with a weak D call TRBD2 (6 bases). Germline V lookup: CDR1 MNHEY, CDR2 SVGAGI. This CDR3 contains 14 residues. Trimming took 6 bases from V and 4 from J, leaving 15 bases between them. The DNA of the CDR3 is TGTGCCAGCAGACCGGGACTCCCAGGAGAGACCCAGTACTTC. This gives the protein CASRPGLPGETQYF.

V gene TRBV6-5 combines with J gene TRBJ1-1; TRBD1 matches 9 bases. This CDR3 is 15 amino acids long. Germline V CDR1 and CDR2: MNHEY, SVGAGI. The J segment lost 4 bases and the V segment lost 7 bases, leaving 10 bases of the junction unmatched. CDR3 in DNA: TGTGCCAGCACCGGGACAGGGAGGGGCCCCACTGAAGCTTTCTTT. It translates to CASTGTGRGPTEAFF.

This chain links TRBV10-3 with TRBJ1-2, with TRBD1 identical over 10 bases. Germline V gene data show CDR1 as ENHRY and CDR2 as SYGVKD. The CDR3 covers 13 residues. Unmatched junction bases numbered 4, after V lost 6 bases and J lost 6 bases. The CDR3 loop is CAIRKDRGNGYTF. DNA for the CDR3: TGTGCCATCAGGAAGGACAGGGGGAATGGCTACACCTTC.

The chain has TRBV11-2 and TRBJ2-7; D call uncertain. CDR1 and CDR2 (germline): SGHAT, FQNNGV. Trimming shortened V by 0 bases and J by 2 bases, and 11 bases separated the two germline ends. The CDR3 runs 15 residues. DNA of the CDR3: TGTGCCAGCAGCTTAGATCGAGACTCAGCCTACGAGCAGTACTTC. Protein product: CASSLDRDSAYEQYF.

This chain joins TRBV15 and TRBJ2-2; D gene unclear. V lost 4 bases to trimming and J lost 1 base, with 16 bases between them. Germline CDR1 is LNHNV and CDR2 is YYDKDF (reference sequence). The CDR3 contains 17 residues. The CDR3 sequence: CATSILPGLLNTGELFF. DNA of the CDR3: TGTGCCACCAGCATATTACCCGGCCTGTTGAACACCGGGGAGCTGTTTTTT.

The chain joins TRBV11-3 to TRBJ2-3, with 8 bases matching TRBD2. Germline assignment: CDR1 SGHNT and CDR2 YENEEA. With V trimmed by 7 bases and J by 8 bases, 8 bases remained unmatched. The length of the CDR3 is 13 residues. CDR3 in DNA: TGTGCCAGCACCCCGGGACTAGACGGTACGCAGTATTTT. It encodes CASTPGLDGTQYF.

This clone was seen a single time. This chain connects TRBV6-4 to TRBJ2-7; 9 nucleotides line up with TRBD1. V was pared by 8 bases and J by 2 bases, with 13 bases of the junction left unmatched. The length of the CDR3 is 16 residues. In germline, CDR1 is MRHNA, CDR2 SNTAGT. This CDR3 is CASPPTPGQGPYEQYF. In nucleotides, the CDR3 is TGTGCCAGCCCCCCCACGCCGGGACAGGGACCCTACGAGCAGTACTTC.

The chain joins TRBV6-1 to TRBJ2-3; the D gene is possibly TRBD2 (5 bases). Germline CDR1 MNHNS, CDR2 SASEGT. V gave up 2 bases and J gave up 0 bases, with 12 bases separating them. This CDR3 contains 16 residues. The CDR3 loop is CASSERDYRSTDTQYF. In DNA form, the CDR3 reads TGTGCCAGCAGTGAACGAGACTATCGAAGCACAGATACGCAGTATTTT.

CDR3 nucleotide sequence: TGTGCCAGCAGCTTGGCACTAGCGGGGGGGCGAGATACGCAGTATTTT. It encodes CASSLALAGGRDTQYF. The chain joins TRBV7-3 to TRBJ2-3; 13 nucleotides agree with TRBD2. The CDR3 covers 16 residues. V was clipped by 3 bases and J by 5 bases; unmatched bases: 5. The germline V gene encodes CDR1 SGHTA and CDR2 FQGTGA.

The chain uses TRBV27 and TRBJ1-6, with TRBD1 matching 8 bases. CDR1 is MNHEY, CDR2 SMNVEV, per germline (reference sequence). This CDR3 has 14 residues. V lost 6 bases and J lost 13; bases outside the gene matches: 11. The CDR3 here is CASRYDRGDSPLHF. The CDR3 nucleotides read TGTGCCAGCAGATACGACAGGGGCGACTCCCCCCTCCACTTT.

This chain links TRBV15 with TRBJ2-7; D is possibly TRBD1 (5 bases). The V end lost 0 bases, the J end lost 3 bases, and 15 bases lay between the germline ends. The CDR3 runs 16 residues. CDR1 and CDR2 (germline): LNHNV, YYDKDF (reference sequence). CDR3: CATSRDWWGSSYEQYF. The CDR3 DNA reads TGTGCCACCAGCAGAGATTGGTGGGGCTCTAGCTACGAGCAGTACTTC.

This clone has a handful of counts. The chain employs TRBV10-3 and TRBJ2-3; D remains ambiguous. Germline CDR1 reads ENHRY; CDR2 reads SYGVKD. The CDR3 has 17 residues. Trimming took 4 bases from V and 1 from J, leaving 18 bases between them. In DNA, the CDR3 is TGTGCCATCAGTGGCTCAACTCAAACGATTCGCACAGATACGCAGTATTTT. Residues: CAISGSTQTIRTDTQYF.

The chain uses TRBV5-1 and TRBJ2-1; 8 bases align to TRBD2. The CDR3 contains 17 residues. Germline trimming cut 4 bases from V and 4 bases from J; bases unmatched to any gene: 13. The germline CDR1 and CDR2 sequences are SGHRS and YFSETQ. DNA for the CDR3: TGCGCCAGCAGCCTTTTGACCGGGACTAGGATTTACAATGAGCAGTTCTTC. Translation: CASSLLTGTRIYNEQFF.

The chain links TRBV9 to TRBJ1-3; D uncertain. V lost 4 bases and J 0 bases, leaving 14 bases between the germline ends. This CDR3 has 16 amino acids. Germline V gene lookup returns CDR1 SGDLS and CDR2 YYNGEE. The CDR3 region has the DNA TGTGCCAGCAGCTCCCGAGCATCCAGCTCTGGAAACACCATATATTTT. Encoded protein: CASSSRASSSGNTIYF.

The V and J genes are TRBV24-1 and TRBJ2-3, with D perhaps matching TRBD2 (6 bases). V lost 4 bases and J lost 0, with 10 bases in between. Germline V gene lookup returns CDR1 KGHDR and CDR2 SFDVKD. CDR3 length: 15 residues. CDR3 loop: CATSDPSGSTDTQYF. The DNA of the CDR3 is TGTGCCACCAGTGACCCAAGCGGGAGCACAGATACGCAGTATTTT.

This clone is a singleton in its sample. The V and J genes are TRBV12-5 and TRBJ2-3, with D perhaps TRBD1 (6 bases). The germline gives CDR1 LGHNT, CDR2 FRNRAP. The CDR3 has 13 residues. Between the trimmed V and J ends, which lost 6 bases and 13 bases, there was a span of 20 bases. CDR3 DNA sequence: TGTGCTAGTGGGGAAGGGGGACCCTCTAAGGAGTATTTT. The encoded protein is CASGEGGPSKEYF. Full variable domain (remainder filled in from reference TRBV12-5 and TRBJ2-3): DARVTQTPRHKVTEMGQEVTMRCQPILGHNTVFWYRQTMMQGLELLAYFRNRAPLDDSGMPKDRFSAEMPDATLATLKIQPSEPRDSAVYFCASGEGGPSKEYFGPGTRLTVL.

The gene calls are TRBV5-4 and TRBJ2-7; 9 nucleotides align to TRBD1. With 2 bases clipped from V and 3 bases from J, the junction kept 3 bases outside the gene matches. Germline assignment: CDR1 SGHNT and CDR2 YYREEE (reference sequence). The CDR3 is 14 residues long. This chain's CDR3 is CASSFRDRDYEQYF. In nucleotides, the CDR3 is TGTGCCAGCAGCTTCCGGGACAGGGACTACGAGCAGTACTTC. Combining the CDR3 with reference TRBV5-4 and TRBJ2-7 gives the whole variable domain ETGVTQSPTHLIKTRGQQVTLRCSSQSGHNTVSWYQQALGQGPQFIFQYYREEENGRGNFPPRFSGLQFPNYSSELNVNALELDDSALYLCASSFRDRDYEQYFGPGTRLTVT.

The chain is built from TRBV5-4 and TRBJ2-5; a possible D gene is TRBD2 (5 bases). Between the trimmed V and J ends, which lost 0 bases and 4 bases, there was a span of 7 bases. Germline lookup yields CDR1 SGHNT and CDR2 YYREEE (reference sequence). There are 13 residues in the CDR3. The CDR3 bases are TGTGCCAGCAGCTTGGGAGGGCGAGAGACCCAGTACTTC. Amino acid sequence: CASSLGGRETQYF. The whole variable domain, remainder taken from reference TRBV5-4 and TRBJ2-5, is ETGVTQSPTHLIKTRGQQVTLRCSSQSGHNTVSWYQQALGQGPQFIFQYYREEENGRGNFPPRFSGLQFPNYSSELNVNALELDDSALYLCASSLGGRETQYFGPGTRLLVL.

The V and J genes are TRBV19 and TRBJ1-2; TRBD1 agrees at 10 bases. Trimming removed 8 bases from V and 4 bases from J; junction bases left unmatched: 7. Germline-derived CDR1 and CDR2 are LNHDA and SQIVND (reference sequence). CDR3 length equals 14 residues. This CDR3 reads CASFGQGGAYGYTF. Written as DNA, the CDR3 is TGTGCCAGTTTTGGACAGGGGGGTGCCTATGGCTACACCTTC.